This T cell receptor (beta chain) was obtained from a study of cytomegalovirus exposure and HLA in healthy donors. General study findings and limits: Researchers catalogued 160 or so TCR beta chains as cytomegalovirus-associated. Among the most significant clusters, several appeared linked to common viral pathogens in a later analysis. TRBV6-2, TRBV6-3 and some other V segments were unresolvable in 87-base-pair reads.

Germline V gene data show CDR1 as SNHLY and CDR2 as FYNNEI. The V gene end was trimmed by 3 bases and the J gene end by 6 bases; junction bases not matched to a gene: 9. The CDR3 has 16 residues. With respect to this clone: The target antigen is unknown.

This PCR relied on a set of 60 Vbeta primers and 13 Jbeta primers. Generated by immunoSEQ multiplex PCR, the TCRdb table keeps only in-frame clones and is missing some. The sample has 200,000 or so clones, about 83% seen once; the top ten hold around 16%. This TCR derives from a middle-aged man in good health and CMV-seronegative. Specimen: PBMCs. The gene calls are TRBV2 and TRBJ2-4; 9 bases are a match to TRBD1. The DNA of the CDR3 is TGTGCCAGCAGTGATCGGGTTCCGGGACAGGGAAACATTCAGTACTTC. Translating it yields CASSDRVPGQGNIQYF.